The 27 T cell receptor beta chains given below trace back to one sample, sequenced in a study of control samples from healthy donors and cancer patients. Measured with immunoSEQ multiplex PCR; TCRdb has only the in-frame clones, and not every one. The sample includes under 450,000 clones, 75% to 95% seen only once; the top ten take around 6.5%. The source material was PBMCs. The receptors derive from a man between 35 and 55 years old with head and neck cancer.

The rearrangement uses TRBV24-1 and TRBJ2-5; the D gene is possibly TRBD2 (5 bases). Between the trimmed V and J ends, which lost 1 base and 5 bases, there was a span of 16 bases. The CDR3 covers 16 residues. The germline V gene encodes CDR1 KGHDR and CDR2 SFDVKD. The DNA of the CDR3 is TGTGCCACCAGTGATTTAGACGCGGGCAGGCGGGAGACCCAGTACTTC. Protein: CATSDLDAGRRETQYF.

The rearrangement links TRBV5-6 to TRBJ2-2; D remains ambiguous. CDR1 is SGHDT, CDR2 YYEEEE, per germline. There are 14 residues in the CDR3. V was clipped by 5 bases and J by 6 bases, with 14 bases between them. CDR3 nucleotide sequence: TGTGCCAGCAGTCTGGGATCTGGGGCCGGGGAGCTGTTTTTT. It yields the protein CASSLGSGAGELFF.

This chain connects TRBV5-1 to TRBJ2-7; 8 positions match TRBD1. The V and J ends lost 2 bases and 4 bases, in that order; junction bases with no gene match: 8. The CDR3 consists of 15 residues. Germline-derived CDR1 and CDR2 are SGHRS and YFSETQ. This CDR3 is CASSLEDRAQYEQYF. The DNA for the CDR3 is TGCGCCAGCAGCTTAGAGGACAGGGCCCAGTACGAGCAGTACTTC.

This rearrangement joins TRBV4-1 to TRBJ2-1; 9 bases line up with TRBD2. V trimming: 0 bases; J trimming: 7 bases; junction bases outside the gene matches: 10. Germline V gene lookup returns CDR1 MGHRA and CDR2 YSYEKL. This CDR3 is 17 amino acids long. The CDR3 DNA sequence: TGCGCCAGCAGCCAAGACGGGGGAGGACTAGCGTCAAATGAGCAGTTCTTC. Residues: CASSQDGGGLASNEQFF.

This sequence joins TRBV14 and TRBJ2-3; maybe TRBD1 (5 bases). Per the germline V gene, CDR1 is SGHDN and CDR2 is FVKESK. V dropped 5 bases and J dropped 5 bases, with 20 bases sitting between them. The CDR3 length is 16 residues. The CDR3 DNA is TGTGCCAGCAGCTTGCTAAGCATGTGGGGCGGAGATACGCAGTATTTT. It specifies CASSLLSMWGGDTQYF.

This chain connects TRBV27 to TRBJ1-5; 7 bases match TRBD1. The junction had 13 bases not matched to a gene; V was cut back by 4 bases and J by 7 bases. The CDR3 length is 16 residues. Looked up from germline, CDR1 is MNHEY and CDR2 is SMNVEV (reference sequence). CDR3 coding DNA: TGTGCCAGCAGTTCGCTAGAGACAGGGTTCGTGCAGCCCCAGCATTTT. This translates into CASSSLETGFVQPQHF.

For the CDR3, the DNA is TGTGCCAGCAGCGTCCTCACCTACGAGCAGTACTTC. Translation: CASSVLTYEQYF. The chain joins TRBV7-9 to TRBJ2-7; D not certain. The CDR3 contains 12 residues. V dropped 5 bases and J dropped 2 bases, with 7 bases sitting between them. Per germline, CDR1 SEHNR and CDR2 FQNEAQ (reference sequence).

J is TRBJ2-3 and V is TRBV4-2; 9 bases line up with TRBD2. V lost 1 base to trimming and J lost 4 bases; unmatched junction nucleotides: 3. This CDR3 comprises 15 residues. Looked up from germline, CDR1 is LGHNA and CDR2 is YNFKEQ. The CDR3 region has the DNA TGTGCCAGCAGCCAAGGGGCGGGGGGGTCAGATACGCAGTATTTT. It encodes CASSQGAGGSDTQYF.

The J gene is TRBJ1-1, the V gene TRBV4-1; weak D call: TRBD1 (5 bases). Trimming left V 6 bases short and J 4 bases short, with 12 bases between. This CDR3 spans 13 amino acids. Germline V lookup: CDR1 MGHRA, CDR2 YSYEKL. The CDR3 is CASRRGESTEAFF. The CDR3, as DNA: TGCGCCAGCAGACGAGGGGAGAGCACTGAAGCTTTCTTT.

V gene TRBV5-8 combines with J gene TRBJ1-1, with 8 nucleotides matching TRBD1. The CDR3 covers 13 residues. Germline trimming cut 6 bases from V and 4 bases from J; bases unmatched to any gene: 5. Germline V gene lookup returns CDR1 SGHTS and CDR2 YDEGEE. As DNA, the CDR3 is TGTGCCAGCACTGACAGGGGACTCACTGAAGCTTTCTTT. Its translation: CASTDRGLTEAFF.

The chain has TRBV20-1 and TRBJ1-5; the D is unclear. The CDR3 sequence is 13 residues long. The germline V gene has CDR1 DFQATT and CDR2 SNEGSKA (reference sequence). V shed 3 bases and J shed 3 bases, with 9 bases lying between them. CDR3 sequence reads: CSASPVNNQPQHF. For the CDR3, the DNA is TGCAGTGCTAGTCCGGTTAACAATCAGCCCCAGCATTTT.

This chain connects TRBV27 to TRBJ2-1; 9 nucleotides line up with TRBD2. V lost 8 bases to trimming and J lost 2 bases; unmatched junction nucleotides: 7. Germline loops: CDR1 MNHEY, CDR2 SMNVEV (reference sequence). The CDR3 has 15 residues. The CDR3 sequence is CASSRLAVPYNEQFF. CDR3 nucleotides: TGTGCCAGCTCCCGACTAGCGGTACCCTACAATGAGCAGTTCTTC.

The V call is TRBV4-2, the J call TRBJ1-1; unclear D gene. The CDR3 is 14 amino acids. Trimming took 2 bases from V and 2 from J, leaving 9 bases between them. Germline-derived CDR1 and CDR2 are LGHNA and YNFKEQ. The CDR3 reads CASSQTAVNTEAFF. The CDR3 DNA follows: TGTGCCAGCAGCCAAACAGCCGTAAACACTGAAGCTTTCTTT.

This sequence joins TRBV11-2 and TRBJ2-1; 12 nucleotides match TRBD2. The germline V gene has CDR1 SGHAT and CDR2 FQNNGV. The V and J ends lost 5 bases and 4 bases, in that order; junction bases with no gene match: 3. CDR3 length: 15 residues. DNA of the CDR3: TGTGCCAGCAGCCTCGGACTAGCGGGGTACAATGAGCAGTTCTTC. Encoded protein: CASSLGLAGYNEQFF.

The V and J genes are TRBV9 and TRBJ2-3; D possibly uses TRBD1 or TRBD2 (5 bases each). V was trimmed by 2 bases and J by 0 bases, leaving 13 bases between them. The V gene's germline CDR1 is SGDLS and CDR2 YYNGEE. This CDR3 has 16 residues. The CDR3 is CASSVWVGESTDTQYF. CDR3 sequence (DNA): TGTGCCAGCAGCGTCTGGGTGGGGGAGAGCACAGATACGCAGTATTTT. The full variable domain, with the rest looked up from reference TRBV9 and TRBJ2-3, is DSGVTQTPKHLITATGQRVTLRCSPRSGDLSVYWYQQSLDQGLQFLIQYYNGEERAKGNILERFSAQQFPDLHSELNLSSLELGDSALYFCASSVWVGESTDTQYFGPGTRLTVL.

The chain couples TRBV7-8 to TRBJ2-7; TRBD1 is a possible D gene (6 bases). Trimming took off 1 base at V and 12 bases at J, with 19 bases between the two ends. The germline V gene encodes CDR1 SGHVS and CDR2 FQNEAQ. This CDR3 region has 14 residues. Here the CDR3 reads CASSLDPSTGLRYF. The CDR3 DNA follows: TGTGCCAGCAGCTTAGACCCCTCGACAGGTCTTCGGTACTTC.

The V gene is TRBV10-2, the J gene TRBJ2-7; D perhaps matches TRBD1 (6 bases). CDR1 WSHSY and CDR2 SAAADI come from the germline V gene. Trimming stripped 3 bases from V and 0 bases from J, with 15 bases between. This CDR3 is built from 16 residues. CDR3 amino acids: CASSDPGAEGSYEQYF. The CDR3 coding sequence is TGCGCCAGCAGTGACCCAGGGGCAGAGGGCTCCTACGAGCAGTACTTC.

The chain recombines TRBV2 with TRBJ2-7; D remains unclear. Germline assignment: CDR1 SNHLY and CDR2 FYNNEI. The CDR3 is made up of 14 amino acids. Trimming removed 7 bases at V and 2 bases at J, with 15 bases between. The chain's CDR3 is CASTFRSAPYEQYF. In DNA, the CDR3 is TGTGCCAGCACCTTTCGTTCGGCCCCCTACGAGCAGTACTTC.

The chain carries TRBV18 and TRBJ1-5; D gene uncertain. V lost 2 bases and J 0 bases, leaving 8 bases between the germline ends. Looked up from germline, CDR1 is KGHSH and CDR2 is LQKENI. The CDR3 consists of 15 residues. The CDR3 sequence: CASSPGQVSNQPQHF. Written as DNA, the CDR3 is TGTGCCAGCTCACCAGGGCAGGTTAGCAATCAGCCCCAGCATTTT.

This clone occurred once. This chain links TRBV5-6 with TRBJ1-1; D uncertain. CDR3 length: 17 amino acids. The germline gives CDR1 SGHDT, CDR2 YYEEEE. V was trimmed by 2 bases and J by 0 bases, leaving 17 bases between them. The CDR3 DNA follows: TGTGCCAGCAGCTTCGGAAGGTCGGGATTGATGAACACTGAAGCTTTCTTT. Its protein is CASSFGRSGLMNTEAFF. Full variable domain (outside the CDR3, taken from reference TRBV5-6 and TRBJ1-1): DAGVTQSPTHLIKTRGQQVTLRCSPKSGHDTVSWYQQALGQGPQFIFQYYEEEERQRGNFPDRFSGHQFPNYSSELNVNALLLGDSALYLCASSFGRSGLMNTEAFFGQGTRLTVV.

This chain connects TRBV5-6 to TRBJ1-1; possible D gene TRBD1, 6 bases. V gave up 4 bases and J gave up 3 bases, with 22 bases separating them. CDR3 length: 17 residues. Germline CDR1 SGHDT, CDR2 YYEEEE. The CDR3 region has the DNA TGTGCCAGCAGCCCCGATTCGGGGGGCGCCGGTTACACTGAAGCTTTCTTT. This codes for CASSPDSGGAGYTEAFF.

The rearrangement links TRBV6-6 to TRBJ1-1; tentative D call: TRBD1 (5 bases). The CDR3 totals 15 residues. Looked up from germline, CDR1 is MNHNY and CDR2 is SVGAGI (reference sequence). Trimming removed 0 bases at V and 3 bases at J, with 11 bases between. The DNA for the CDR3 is TGTGCCAGCAGTTACTCCGGGACCGGTTACACTGAAGCTTTCTTT. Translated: CASSYSGTGYTEAFF.

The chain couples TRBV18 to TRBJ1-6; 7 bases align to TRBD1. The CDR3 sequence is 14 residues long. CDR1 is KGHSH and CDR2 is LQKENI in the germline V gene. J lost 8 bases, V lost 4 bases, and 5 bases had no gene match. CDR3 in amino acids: CASSQGTVDSPLHF. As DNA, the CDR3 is TGTGCCAGCTCACAAGGGACAGTTGATTCACCCCTCCACTTT.

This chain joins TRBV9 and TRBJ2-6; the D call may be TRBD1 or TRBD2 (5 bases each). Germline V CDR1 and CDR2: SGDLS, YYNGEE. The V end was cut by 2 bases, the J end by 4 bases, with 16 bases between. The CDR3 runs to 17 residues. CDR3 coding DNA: TGTGCCAGCAGCGTCCTAATTCGGGGCACAGGGGCCAACGTCCTGACTTTC. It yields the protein CASSVLIRGTGANVLTF.

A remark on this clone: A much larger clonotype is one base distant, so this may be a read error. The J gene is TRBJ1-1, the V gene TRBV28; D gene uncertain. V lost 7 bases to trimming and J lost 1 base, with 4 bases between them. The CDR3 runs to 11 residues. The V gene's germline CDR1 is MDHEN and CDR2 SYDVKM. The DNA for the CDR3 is TGTGCCAGCAAGTCGAACACTGAAGCTTTCTTT. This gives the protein CASKSNTEAFF. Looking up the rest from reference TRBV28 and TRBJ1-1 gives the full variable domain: DVKVTQSSRYLVKRTGEKVFLECVQDMDHENMFWYRQDPGLGLRLIYFSYDVKMKEKGDIPEGYSVSREKKERFSLILESASTNQTSMYLCASKSNTEAFFGQGTRLTVV.

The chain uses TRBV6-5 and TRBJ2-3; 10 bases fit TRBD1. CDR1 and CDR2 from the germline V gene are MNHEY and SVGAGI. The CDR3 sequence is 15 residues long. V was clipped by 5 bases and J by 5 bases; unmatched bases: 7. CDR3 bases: TGTGCCAGCAGTCTTAGGGGACAGGGGAAAGATACGCAGTATTTT. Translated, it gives CASSLRGQGKDTQYF.

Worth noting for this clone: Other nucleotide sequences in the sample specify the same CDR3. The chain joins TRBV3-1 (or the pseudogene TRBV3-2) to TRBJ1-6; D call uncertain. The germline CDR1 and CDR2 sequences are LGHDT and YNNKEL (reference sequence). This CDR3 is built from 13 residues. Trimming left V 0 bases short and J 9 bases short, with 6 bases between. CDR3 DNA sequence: TGTGCCAGCAGCCAAGATCGAGGTTCACCCCTCCACTTT. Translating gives CASSQDRGSPLHF.